This T cell receptor beta chain was profiled in a study of blood T cell repertoires in COVID-19. The CDR3 covers 13 residues. Looked up from germline, CDR1 is SGDLS and CDR2 is YYNGEE. Between the trimmed V and J ends, which lost 9 bases and 6 bases, there was a span of 13 bases. Only in-frame clones appear in the TCRdb table, and some are missing; sequencing was by immunoSEQ multiplex PCR. The table lists about 140,000 clones, approximately 84% of them singletons. The chain couples TRBV9 to TRBJ1-6, with D possibly matching TRBD1 (6 bases). Sequences were obtained from peripheral blood. This TCR was sampled from a human donor with acute or convalescent COVID-19. The donor label of this sample is uncertain. For the CDR3, the DNA is TGTGCCACCTCGGACAGCCCTAATTCACCCCTCCACTTT. Translation gives CATSDSPNSPLHF.